These T cell receptor beta chains were read from a single sample in a study of blood T cell repertoires in COVID-19. TCRdb's table, derived via immunoSEQ multiplex PCR, lists solely in-frame clones and lacks some. The sample contains over 250,000 clones, approximately 85% of which appear only once. What was sequenced was peripheral blood. These receptors originate from a woman aged 65 to 85 with acute or convalescent COVID-19. Both conserved end residues are part of each CDR3. Fields, in order: J gene, V gene, D gene, CDR3 protein. D genes are given only for firm matches.

>TRBJ2-7|TRBV2|.
CATAFDRTYEQYF
>TRBJ1-1|TRBV19|.
CASTTGSLGDTEAFF
>TRBJ1-5|TRBV19|.
CASSSGQQYQPQHF
>TRBJ2-7|TRBV10-2|TRBD1
CASRLGTGSYEQYF
>TRBJ1-2|TRBV30|.
CAWSPANYGYTF
>TRBJ2-3|TRBV2|.
CASSSQSTDTQYF
>TRBJ1-3|TRBV7-2|.
CASSLDGSWDTIYF
>TRBJ1-2|TRBV19|.
CASSIDRGPNYGYTF
>TRBJ1-4|TRBV2|TRBD1
CASSSDRMTNEKLFF
>TRBJ2-3|TRBV3-1/TRBV3-2|TRBD2
CASSQRGGLTDTQYF
>TRBJ2-3|TRBV28|.
CASSLRQRGRRDTQYF
>TRBJ1-3|TRBV6-1|.
CASSEERRGNTIYF
>TRBJ1-2|TRBV6-5|.
CASSYGSLNYGYTF
>TRBJ2-5|TRBV5-1|.
CASSSRQGGETQYF
>TRBJ1-1|TRBV28|.
CASSLVGRGLVQNTEAFF
>TRBJ1-2|TRBV3-1/TRBV3-2|.
CASSQGANYGYTF
>TRBJ2-1|TRBV10-3|TRBD1
CAISGQGAHNEQFF
>TRBJ2-7|TRBV11-2|TRBD2
CASSLAGGEQYF
>TRBJ1-1|TRBV11-2|.
CASRKGSPEAFF
>TRBJ1-2|TRBV19|TRBD1
CASSSGQGNGYTF
>TRBJ2-6|TRBV6-5|TRBD1
CASGTGLSGANVLTF
>TRBJ1-1|TRBV7-9|.
CASGTTGNTEAFF
>TRBJ2-7|TRBV7-8|TRBD1
CASSLDDRGHEQYF
>TRBJ2-2|TRBV2|TRBD2
CASIGAGTPTGELFF
>TRBJ2-1|TRBV9|TRBD2
CASSVLSGAYNEQFF
>TRBJ2-4|TRBV30|.
CAWSLPPGQGIQYF
>TRBJ2-3|TRBV2|TRBD2
CASSGGLAGISSTDTQYF
>TRBJ2-7|TRBV5-1|TRBD1
CASSPGQGRAPYEQYF
>TRBJ1-1|TRBV5-4|.
CASSSGRGLLAFF